This is a list of T cell receptor beta chains from one sample in a study of technical replicates of blood from a handful of donors. This table comes from immunoSEQ multiplex PCR, and its TCRdb copy is limited to in-frame clones, with some not included. This table holds more than 65,000 clones, about 94% found once. Sequenced material: T cells isolated from PBMCs. The receptors shown here come from a human donor in good health. Each CDR3 is given with its conserved first and last residue. D genes are given only for firm matches. Expanded clones get a size class; other rows say once, few or many, or leave the size out.

v_call: TRBV15
clone_size: NA
j_call: TRBJ2-1
d_call: NA
cdr3_nt: TGTGCCACCAGCACCCAAGAGGGATTTTCGCATGGGGCCTACAATGAGCAGTTCTTC
cdr3_aa: CATSTQEGFSHGAYNEQFF

v_call: TRBV19
clone_size: NA
j_call: TRBJ2-1
d_call: TRBD2
cdr3_nt: TGTGCCAGTAGTATACCCCGGACTAGCGGCCGATTTGAGCAGTTCTTC
cdr3_aa: CASSIPRTSGRFEQFF

v_call: TRBV10-3
clone_size: NA
j_call: TRBJ2-2
d_call: NA
cdr3_nt: TGTGCCATCAGTGTCGAGGCTGGGGCGGGGGAGCTGTTTTTT
cdr3_aa: CAISVEAGAGELFF

v_call: TRBV6-5
clone_size: NA
j_call: TRBJ1-5
d_call: NA
cdr3_nt: TGTGCCAGCAGTTACCTAGGGGGACAGCCCCAGCATTTT
cdr3_aa: CASSYLGGQPQHF

v_call: TRBV19
clone_size: NA
j_call: TRBJ1-3
d_call: NA
cdr3_nt: TGTGCCAGTAGTATATCGGTAGTACAGGGATATGGAAACACCATATATTTT
cdr3_aa: CASSISVVQGYGNTIYF

v_call: TRBV5-6
clone_size: NA
j_call: TRBJ2-5
d_call: TRBD1
cdr3_nt: TGTGCCAGCAGCTTGGCTCCCCTAGGGGGCTGGCAGACCCAGTACTTC
cdr3_aa: CASSLAPLGGWQTQYF

v_call: TRBV11-2
clone_size: NA
j_call: TRBJ1-2
d_call: TRBD1
cdr3_nt: TGTGCCAGCAGCTTAGTGATGACAGGGGATGGCTACACCTTC
cdr3_aa: CASSLVMTGDGYTF

v_call: TRBV6-1
clone_size: NA
j_call: TRBJ1-2
d_call: NA
cdr3_nt: TGTGCCAGCAGTGAAGCGGGCGTTGCGTATGGCTACACCTTC
cdr3_aa: CASSEAGVAYGYTF

v_call: TRBV27
clone_size: NA
j_call: TRBJ2-3
d_call: NA
cdr3_nt: TGTGCCAGCAGTAAATTGACAGCTACTAGCACAGATACGCAGTATTTT
cdr3_aa: CASSKLTATSTDTQYF

v_call: TRBV7-2
clone_size: once
j_call: TRBJ2-5
d_call: TRBD2
cdr3_nt: TGTGCCAGCACCATGGGCGGGGCAGGGACTATTCGAGAGACCCAGTACTTC
cdr3_aa: CASTMGGAGTIRETQYF

v_call: TRBV29-1
clone_size: NA
j_call: TRBJ2-1
d_call: TRBD2
cdr3_nt: TGCAGCGTTGAAGGGGGACTAGCGGGAGAACGGTCCTACAATGAGCAGTTCTTC
cdr3_aa: CSVEGGLAGERSYNEQFF

v_call: TRBV7-9
clone_size: NA
j_call: TRBJ2-5
d_call: TRBD2
cdr3_nt: TGTGCCAGCCTAGCGGGGGGGCAGGAGACCCAGTACTTC
cdr3_aa: CASLAGGQETQYF

v_call: TRBV5-1
clone_size: NA
j_call: TRBJ1-4
d_call: TRBD1
cdr3_nt: TGCGCCAGCAGCTCAGGGGGTGGCGGAAAACTGTTTTTT
cdr3_aa: CASSSGGGGKLFF

v_call: TRBV7-6
clone_size: once
j_call: TRBJ2-3
d_call: TRBD1
cdr3_nt: TGTGCCAGCAGCTTAGGGCCGGGACAGGGGACCTTGAATACGCAGTATTTT
cdr3_aa: CASSLGPGQGTLNTQYF

v_call: TRBV28
clone_size: NA
j_call: TRBJ2-7
d_call: TRBD1
cdr3_nt: TGTGCCAGCAGTCTCAGCCAGACAGGGCACGAGCAGTACTTC
cdr3_aa: CASSLSQTGHEQYF

v_call: TRBV30
clone_size: NA
j_call: TRBJ1-1
d_call: NA
cdr3_nt: TGTGCCTGGAGCGCCGACAGGAACACTGAAGCTTTCTTT
cdr3_aa: CAWSADRNTEAFF

v_call: TRBV4-2
clone_size: NA
j_call: TRBJ2-3
d_call: NA
cdr3_nt: TGTGCCAGCAGCCAAGACGTGACTGGCCTCACAGATACGCAGTATTTT
cdr3_aa: CASSQDVTGLTDTQYF

v_call: TRBV7-9
clone_size: NA
j_call: TRBJ2-5
d_call: NA
cdr3_nt: TGTGCCAGCAGCTTTGGGCTTGGTCCCTCAGAGACCCAGTACTTC
cdr3_aa: CASSFGLGPSETQYF

v_call: TRBV7-9
clone_size: NA
j_call: TRBJ2-7
d_call: NA
cdr3_nt: TGTGCCGGTTCGACGGGCTCCTACGAGCAGTACTTC
cdr3_aa: CAGSTGSYEQYF

v_call: TRBV28
clone_size: NA
j_call: TRBJ2-3
d_call: NA
cdr3_nt: TGTGCCAGCAGTGGCCCCACAGATACGCAGTATTTT
cdr3_aa: CASSGPTDTQYF

v_call: TRBV5-1
clone_size: NA
j_call: TRBJ2-1
d_call: NA
cdr3_nt: TGCGCCAGCAGCGATAGCGGCAATGAGCAGTTCTTC
cdr3_aa: CASSDSGNEQFF

v_call: TRBV27
clone_size: NA
j_call: TRBJ2-7
d_call: NA
cdr3_nt: TGTGCCAGCAGTTTTTCTCGGTCCTACGAGCAGTACTTC
cdr3_aa: CASSFSRSYEQYF

v_call: TRBV9
clone_size: NA
j_call: TRBJ2-1
d_call: TRBD1
cdr3_nt: TGTGCCAGCAGCGTAAGGGGACAGCCCTACAATGAGCAGTTCTTC
cdr3_aa: CASSVRGQPYNEQFF

v_call: TRBV29-1
clone_size: NA
j_call: TRBJ1-1
d_call: NA
cdr3_nt: TGCAGCGTTGAAGACTCCGTTAGTAACACTGAAGCTTTCTTT
cdr3_aa: CSVEDSVSNTEAFF

v_call: TRBV27
clone_size: NA
j_call: TRBJ1-5
d_call: NA
cdr3_nt: TGTGCCAGCAGTTTTCGGGGGGCCGCTCAGCCCCAGCATTTT
cdr3_aa: CASSFRGAAQPQHF

v_call: TRBV30
clone_size: NA
j_call: TRBJ1-2
d_call: NA
cdr3_nt: TGTGCCGGGTTAGGTGGAGGAAACTATGGCTACACCTTC
cdr3_aa: CAGLGGGNYGYTF

v_call: TRBV6-4
clone_size: NA
j_call: TRBJ2-1
d_call: TRBD2
cdr3_nt: TGTGCCAGCAGTGTACTAGCGGCCTCTAATGAGCAGTTCTTC
cdr3_aa: CASSVLAASNEQFF

v_call: TRBV5-1
clone_size: NA
j_call: TRBJ2-7
d_call: TRBD1
cdr3_nt: TGCGCCAGCAGCTGGGAACCGGGACAGGGAAGCGAGCAGTACTTC
cdr3_aa: CASSWEPGQGSEQYF

v_call: TRBV4-1
clone_size: NA
j_call: TRBJ2-4
d_call: TRBD2
cdr3_nt: TGCGCCAGCACCCAAGTTTTGGAGGGACTAGCGGGGGGCCTAGCCAAAAACATTCAGTACTTC
cdr3_aa: CASTQVLEGLAGGLAKNIQYF

v_call: TRBV11-2
clone_size: NA
j_call: TRBJ2-3
d_call: NA
cdr3_nt: TGTGCCAGCAGCCGGGGGATAGATACGCAGTATTTT
cdr3_aa: CASSRGIDTQYF

v_call: TRBV5-1
clone_size: once
j_call: TRBJ2-7
d_call: TRBD2
cdr3_nt: TGCGCCAGCAGCTTGACTACCGGGCTAGCGGGAGGCTACGAGCAGTACTTC
cdr3_aa: CASSLTTGLAGGYEQYF

v_call: TRBV28
clone_size: NA
j_call: TRBJ1-1
d_call: NA
cdr3_nt: TGTGCCAGCAGTCGCACAGGGAACACTGAAGCTTTCTTT
cdr3_aa: CASSRTGNTEAFF

v_call: TRBV4-1
clone_size: NA
j_call: TRBJ2-1
d_call: NA
cdr3_nt: TGCGCCAGCAGCCAACGGAATGAGCAGTTCTTC
cdr3_aa: CASSQRNEQFF

v_call: TRBV18
clone_size: NA
j_call: TRBJ1-3
d_call: NA
cdr3_nt: TGTGCCAGCTCACTACAAATTACTGACAACTCTGGAAACACCATATATTTT
cdr3_aa: CASSLQITDNSGNTIYF

v_call: TRBV15
clone_size: NA
j_call: TRBJ2-2
d_call: NA
cdr3_nt: TGTGCCACCAGCAGAGATCCGGCGGCAGTAAACACCGGGGAGCTGTTTTTT
cdr3_aa: CATSRDPAAVNTGELFF

v_call: TRBV19
clone_size: NA
j_call: TRBJ2-5
d_call: TRBD2
cdr3_nt: TGTGCCAGTAGTATAGGGGGGGGTAGTCGAGAGACCCAGTACTTC
cdr3_aa: CASSIGGGSRETQYF

v_call: TRBV5-4
clone_size: NA
j_call: TRBJ2-5
d_call: NA
cdr3_nt: TGTGCCAGCAGCCGAGGGGGAAAAGAGACCCAGTACTTC
cdr3_aa: CASSRGGKETQYF

v_call: TRBV6-1
clone_size: NA
j_call: TRBJ2-5
d_call: TRBD1
cdr3_nt: TGTGCCAGCAAAAGGGACAGCTCACAGAGAGAGACCCAGTACTTC
cdr3_aa: CASKRDSSQRETQYF

v_call: TRBV11-2
clone_size: NA
j_call: TRBJ1-4
d_call: NA
cdr3_nt: TGTGCCAGCAGCCTAACGGACAGCGACCCTAATGAAAAACTGTTTTTT
cdr3_aa: CASSLTDSDPNEKLFF